This T cell receptor (beta chain) was sequenced during a study of T cell changes during pregnancy in multiple sclerosis. The CDR3 length is 17 residues. After removal of 0 bases from V and 5 bases from J, the junction contained 13 bases not matched to a gene. In germline, CDR1 is SGHNT, CDR2 YYREEE (reference sequence). Profiled with immunoSEQ multiplex PCR; TCRdb holds only in-frame clones, not every one. Seen here are more than 25,000 clones, 87% observed once, and the top ten hold about 9.5%. The V call is TRBV5-4, the J call TRBJ1-1; TRBD1 matches at 7 bases. This clonotype originated in a female donor with multiple sclerosis, enrolled in a pregnancy study. Sequences were derived from CD8+ T cells from peripheral blood mononuclear cells, sampled in the first trimester of pregnancy. In DNA, the CDR3 is TGTGCCAGCAGCTTGGGAATGAGGGGAACAGGGGAAACTGAAGCTTTCTTT. Translating it yields CASSLGMRGTGETEAFF.